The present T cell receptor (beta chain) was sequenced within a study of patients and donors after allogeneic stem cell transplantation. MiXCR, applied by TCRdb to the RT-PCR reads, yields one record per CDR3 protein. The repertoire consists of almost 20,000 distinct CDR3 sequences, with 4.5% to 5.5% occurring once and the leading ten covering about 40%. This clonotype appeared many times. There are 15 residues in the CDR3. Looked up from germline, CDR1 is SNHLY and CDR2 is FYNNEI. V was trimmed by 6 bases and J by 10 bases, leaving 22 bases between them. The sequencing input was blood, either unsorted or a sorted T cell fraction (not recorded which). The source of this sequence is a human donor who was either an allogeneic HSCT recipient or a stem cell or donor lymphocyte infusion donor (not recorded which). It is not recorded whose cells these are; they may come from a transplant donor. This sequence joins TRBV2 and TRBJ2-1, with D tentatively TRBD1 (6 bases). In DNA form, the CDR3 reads TGTGCCAGCAGCGAACTCGTGGGGGCGCAGAGCGAGCAGTTCTTC. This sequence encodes CASSELVGAQSEQFF.